A single sample gave rise to the 8 T cell receptor beta chains below, sequenced in a study of blood T cells in healthy people across ages. The second PCR ran roughly 7 to 11 cycles with a sample-barcoded 5' primer and J-beta primers. Using its own MiXCR run on the 5' RACE reads, TCRdb lists one record per CDR3 protein. The sample lists around 1,600,000 distinct CDR3 sequences, roughly two fifths occurring once. Sequencing was done on a sample of blood. The receptors were gathered from a woman between 18 and 29 years old in good health.

The chain couples TRBV20-1 to TRBJ2-4; 12 nucleotides match TRBD2. Per germline, CDR1 DFQATT and CDR2 SNEGSKA (reference sequence). The V and J ends lost 7 bases and 2 bases, in that order; junction bases with no gene match: 9. The CDR3 consists of 16 residues. CDR3 DNA: TGCAGTGTAGAGACTAGCGGGGGCCCTACCAAAAACATTCAGTACTTC. It encodes CSVETSGGPTKNIQYF.

V gene TRBV7-2 combines with J gene TRBJ2-7, with D unresolved. Germline CDR1 SGHTA, CDR2 FQGNSA. Trimming took 2 bases from V and 7 from J, leaving 21 bases between them. The CDR3 has 16 residues. The CDR3 sequence is CASSLISQTLYNEQYF. The DNA for the CDR3 is TGTGCCAGCAGCTTAATTAGTCAGACCCTATACAATGAGCAGTACTTC.

This clonotype was seen only a few times. This rearrangement joins TRBV25-1 to TRBJ2-3, with D maybe TRBD1 (5 bases). Trimming shortened V by 7 bases and J by 5 bases, and 10 bases separated the two germline ends. The germline V gene has CDR1 MGHDK and CDR2 SYGVNS. The CDR3 loop spans 12 amino acids. DNA for the CDR3: TGTGCCAGCAAGGGGCCTGTAGATACGCAGTATTTT. This sequence encodes CASKGPVDTQYF.

This clonotype came up a few times. The chain has TRBV4-3 and TRBJ1-4; a possible D gene is TRBD1 (6 bases). This CDR3 comprises 17 residues. Deletions cut 3 bases from V and 0 bases from J, with 14 bases between. CDR1 is LGHNA, CDR2 YSLEER, per germline. The CDR3 DNA reads TGCGCCAGCAGCCAGGCCGGGACACCCGCAACTAATGAAAAACTGTTTTTT. The encoded protein is CASSQAGTPATNEKLFF.

This clonotype was counted once. This chain uses TRBV7-2 with TRBJ1-2; D gene ambiguous. The length of the CDR3 is 13 residues. Germline values: CDR1 SGHTA, CDR2 FQGNSA. The V and J ends lost 4 bases and 8 bases respectively, with 14 bases between them. CDR3 in DNA: TGTGCCAGCAGCTCCGGATCTAAAGACGGCTACACCTTC. It specifies CASSSGSKDGYTF. Combining the CDR3 with reference TRBV7-2 and TRBJ1-2 gives the whole variable domain GAGVSQSPSNKVTEKGKDVELRCDPISGHTALYWYRQSLGQGLEFLIYFQGNSAPDKSGLPSDRFSAERTGGSVSTLTIQRTQQEDSAVYLCASSSGSKDGYTFGSGTRLTVV.

Details on this clonotype: At one of its ends the junction is not consistent with the germline gene, which may arise from a read error. This chain links TRBV4-3 with TRBJ2-3; 7 nucleotides agree with TRBD2. Germline CDR1 reads LGHNA; CDR2 reads YSLEER. The CDR3 spans 13 residues. The CDR3 sequence is CASSQLLADTQYF. The CDR3 region has the DNA TGTGCCAGCAGCCAGTTACTAGCGGATACGCAGTATTTT.

Only a few counts were recorded for this clonotype. The chain recombines TRBV29-1 with TRBJ1-1, with D unresolved. CDR1 is SQVTM and CDR2 is ANQGSEA in the germline V gene. This CDR3 contains 13 residues. The V end was cut by 3 bases, the J end by 2 bases, with 10 bases between. Written as DNA, the CDR3 is TGCAGCGTTGATACATCAGGCAACACTGAAGCTTTCTTT. Its translation: CSVDTSGNTEAFF. The full variable domain, completed using reference TRBV29-1 and TRBJ1-1, is SAVISQKPSRDICQRGTSLTIQCQVDSQVTMMFWYRQQPGQSLTLIATANQGSEATYESGFVIDKFPISRPNLTFSTLTVSNMSPEDSSIYLCSVDTSGNTEAFFGQGTRLTVV.

The genes are TRBV20-1 and TRBJ2-7; 12 bases align to TRBD2. The CDR3 spans 14 residues. The junction had 3 bases not matched to a gene; V was cut back by 2 bases and J by 4 bases. The V gene's germline CDR1 is DFQATT and CDR2 SNEGSKA (reference sequence). In DNA, the CDR3 is TGCAGTGCTAGACCCGGGACTAGCGGGTACGAGCAGTACTTC. As protein: CSARPGTSGYEQYF.